This T cell receptor (beta chain) was obtained from a study of CD8 T cells in ankylosing spondylitis. A few counts support this clonotype. V was clipped by 6 bases and J by 1 base, with 12 bases between them. This CDR3 comprises 13 residues. Looked up from germline, CDR1 is DFQATT and CDR2 is SNEGSKA (reference sequence). TCRdb recomputed calls from the 5' RACE reads with MiXCR, one row per CDR3 protein. The table has 25,000 to 35,000 distinct CDR3 sequences, over 12% seen once. Sequenced material: blood. The sequence was obtained from a male donor with ankylosing spondylitis or in good health (not recorded which). The chain joins TRBV20-1 to TRBJ2-5; possible D gene TRBD2, 5 bases. As DNA, the CDR3 is TGCAGTGCGAGCGAAGCGGCCCAAGAGACCCAGTACTTC. It is translated as CSASEAAQETQYF.